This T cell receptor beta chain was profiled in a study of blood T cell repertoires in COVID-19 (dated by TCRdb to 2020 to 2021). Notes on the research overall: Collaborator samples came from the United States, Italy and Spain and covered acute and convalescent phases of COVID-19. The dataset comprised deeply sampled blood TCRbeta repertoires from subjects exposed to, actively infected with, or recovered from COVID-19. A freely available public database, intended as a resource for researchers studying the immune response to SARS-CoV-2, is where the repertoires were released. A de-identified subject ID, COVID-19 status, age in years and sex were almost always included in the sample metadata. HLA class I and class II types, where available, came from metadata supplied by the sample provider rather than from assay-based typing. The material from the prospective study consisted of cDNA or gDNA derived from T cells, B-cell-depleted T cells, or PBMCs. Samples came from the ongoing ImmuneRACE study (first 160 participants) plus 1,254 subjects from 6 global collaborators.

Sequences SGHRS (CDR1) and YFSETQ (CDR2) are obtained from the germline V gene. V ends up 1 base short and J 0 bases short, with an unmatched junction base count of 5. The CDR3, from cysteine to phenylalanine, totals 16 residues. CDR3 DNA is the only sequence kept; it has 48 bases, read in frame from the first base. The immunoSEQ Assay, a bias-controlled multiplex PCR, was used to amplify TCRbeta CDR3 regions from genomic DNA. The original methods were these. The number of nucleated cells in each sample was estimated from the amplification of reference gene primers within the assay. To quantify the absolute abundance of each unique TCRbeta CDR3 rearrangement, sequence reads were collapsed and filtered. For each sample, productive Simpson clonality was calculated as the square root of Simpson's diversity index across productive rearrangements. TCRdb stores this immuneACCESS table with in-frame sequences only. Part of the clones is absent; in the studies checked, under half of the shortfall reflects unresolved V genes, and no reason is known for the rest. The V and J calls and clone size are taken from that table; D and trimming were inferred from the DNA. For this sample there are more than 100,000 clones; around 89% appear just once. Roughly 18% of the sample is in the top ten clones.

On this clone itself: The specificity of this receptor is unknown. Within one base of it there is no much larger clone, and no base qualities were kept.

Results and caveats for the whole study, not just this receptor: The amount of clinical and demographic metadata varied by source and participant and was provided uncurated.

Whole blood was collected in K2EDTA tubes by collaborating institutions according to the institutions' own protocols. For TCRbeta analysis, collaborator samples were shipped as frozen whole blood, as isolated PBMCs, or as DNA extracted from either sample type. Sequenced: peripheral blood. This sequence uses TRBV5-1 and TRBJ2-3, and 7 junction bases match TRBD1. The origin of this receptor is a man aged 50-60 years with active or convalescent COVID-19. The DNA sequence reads TGCGCCAGCAGCTTGTTTACGGGACAGAGCACAGATACGCAGTATTTT. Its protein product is CASSLFTGQSTDTQYF.